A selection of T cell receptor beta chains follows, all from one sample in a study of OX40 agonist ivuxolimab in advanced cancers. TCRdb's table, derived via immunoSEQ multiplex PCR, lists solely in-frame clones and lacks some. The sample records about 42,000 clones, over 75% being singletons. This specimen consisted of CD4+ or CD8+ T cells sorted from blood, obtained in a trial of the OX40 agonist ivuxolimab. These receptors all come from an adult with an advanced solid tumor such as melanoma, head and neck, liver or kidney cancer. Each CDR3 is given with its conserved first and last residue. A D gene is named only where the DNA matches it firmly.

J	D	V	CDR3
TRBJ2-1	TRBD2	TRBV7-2	CASSLGSGSVNEQFF
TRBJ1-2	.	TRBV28	CASKTGLRNYGYTF
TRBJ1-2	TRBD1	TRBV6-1	CASRQTGVYGYTF
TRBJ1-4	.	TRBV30	CAWSVRGKLFF
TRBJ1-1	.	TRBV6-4	CASSDSDRFEAFF
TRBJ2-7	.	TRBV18	CASSPDKKYEQYF
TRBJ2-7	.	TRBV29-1	CSVATRALHEQYF
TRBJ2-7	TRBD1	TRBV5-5	CASRSRGTLAYEQYF
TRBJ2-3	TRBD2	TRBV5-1	CASSLLAGDVTDTQYF
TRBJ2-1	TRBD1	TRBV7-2	CASSPGTGGYNEQFF
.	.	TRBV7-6	CASSLWGSRTPYEQYF
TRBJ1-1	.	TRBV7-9	CASSNRRNTEAFF
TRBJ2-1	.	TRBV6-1	CASSVIGHGYNEQFF
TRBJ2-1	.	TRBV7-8	CASSLAPQEEQFF
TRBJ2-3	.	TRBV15	CATSRDLRIGTDTQYF
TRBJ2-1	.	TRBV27	CASNSGYDYNEQFF
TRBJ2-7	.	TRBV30	CAWSVQRASEQYF
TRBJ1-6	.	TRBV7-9	CASSIRNVGSSLHF
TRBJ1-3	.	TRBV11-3	CASSFICRTIGPGNTIYF
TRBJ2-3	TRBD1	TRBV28	CASSPWTGGRTDTQYF
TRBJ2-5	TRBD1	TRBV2	CANSRQGIRETQYF
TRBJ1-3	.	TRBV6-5	CASSETIGNTIYF
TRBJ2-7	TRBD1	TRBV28	CASSRQGAGEQYF
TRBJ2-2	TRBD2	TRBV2	CASSEGGPVGELFF